The 21 T cell receptor beta chains reported below all come from one sample, sequenced in a study of blood T cell repertoires in COVID-19. Sequenced by immunoSEQ multiplex PCR; TCRdb stores in-frame clones only, minus some. The data show roughly 250,000 clones, with 82% seen just once and around 12% held by the top ten. Sequenced sample: peripheral blood. The receptors here all came from a woman in her fifties or sixties with active or convalescent COVID-19.

CDR3 coding DNA: TGTGCCAGCAGTTTTGGAGGCCCTAGCAATCAGCCCCAGCATTTT. This sequence encodes CASSFGGPSNQPQHF. This chain connects TRBV28 to TRBJ1-5; D gene unclear. This CDR3 is built from 15 residues. The ends were cut back, 3 bases at V and 0 bases at J, with 9 bases in the middle. Germline assignment: CDR1 MDHEN and CDR2 SYDVKM. The complete variable domain, with remaining parts taken from reference TRBV28 and TRBJ1-5, reads DVKVTQSSRYLVKRTGEKVFLECVQDMDHENMFWYRQDPGLGLRLIYFSYDVKMKEKGDIPEGYSVSREKKERFSLILESASTNQTSMYLCASSFGGPSNQPQHFGDGTRLSIL.

The chain couples TRBV5-1 to TRBJ2-2; the D is unclear. The V gene lost 9 bases and the J gene lost 8 bases, with 17 bases spanning the gap. The length of the CDR3 is 13 residues. CDR1 is SGHRS and CDR2 is YFSETQ in the germline V gene. CDR3 loop: CATTADRPGELFF. Written as DNA, the CDR3 is TGCGCCACCACAGCCGACCGACCGGGGGAGCTGTTTTTT.

The V gene is TRBV12-5, the J gene TRBJ1-6, with D perhaps matching TRBD1 (5 bases). This CDR3 has 16 residues. Trimming left V 7 bases short and J 1 base short, with 14 bases between. CDR1 is LGHNT and CDR2 is FRNRAP in the germline V gene. CDR3 in amino acids: CASASGGWSYNSPLHF. As DNA, the CDR3 is TGTGCTAGTGCCTCCGGGGGTTGGTCCTATAATTCACCCCTCCACTTT.

V and J are TRBV3-1 (or the pseudogene TRBV3-2) and TRBJ1-4; TRBD1 agrees at 7 bases. With V trimmed by 6 bases and J by 8 bases, 9 bases remained unmatched. CDR3 length equals 14 residues. CDR1 and CDR2 (germline): LGHDT, YNNKEL (reference sequence). CDR3 protein: CASSPGGGIEKLFF. The CDR3 coding sequence is TGTGCCAGCAGTCCAGGGGGAGGAATAGAAAAACTGTTTTTT.

The CDR3 nucleotides are TGTGCCAGCAGCAAAGGCGTTCTAGCGGGGGGGCGGAGGAAAAACATTCAGTACTTC. Protein sequence: CASSKGVLAGGRRKNIQYF. The chain carries TRBV21-1 and TRBJ2-4; the table calls TRBD2, which could not be checked here. TRBV21-1 is a recognized pseudogene. The length of the CDR3 is 19 residues.

The V and J genes are TRBV5-8 and TRBJ1-2, with 10 bases lining up with TRBD1. Germline V CDR1 and CDR2: SGHTS, YDEGEE. After removal of 4 bases from V and 2 bases from J, the junction contained 2 bases not matched to a gene. The CDR3 spans 14 residues. CDR3 sequence reads: CASSAGQGNYGYTF. The CDR3 nucleotides read TGTGCCAGCAGCGCGGGACAGGGGAACTATGGCTACACCTTC.

The rearrangement links TRBV7-2 to TRBJ1-1; 7 bases are a match to TRBD1. V trimming: 5 bases; J trimming: 1 base; junction bases outside the gene matches: 7. The V gene's germline CDR1 is SGHTA and CDR2 FQGNSA. The CDR3 runs 15 residues. The CDR3 reads CASSPRQGSNTEAFF. The CDR3 DNA follows: TGTGCCAGCAGCCCACGACAGGGATCGAACACTGAAGCTTTCTTT.

CDR3 DNA: TGTGCCAGCAGCAGCCGGACAGGGGGCCAGAGTGAAAAACTGTTTTTT. It specifies CASSSRTGGQSEKLFF. This chain connects TRBV7-9 to TRBJ1-4; 11 bases align to TRBD1. V lost 5 bases and J lost 7; bases outside the gene matches: 9. CDR3 length: 16 residues. Germline loops: CDR1 SEHNR, CDR2 FQNEAQ (reference sequence).

The CDR3 DNA sequence: TGTGCCATCAGTGTAGGGAGGGACTGGGACACATTCTTC. It is translated as CAISVGRDWDTFF. The chain combines TRBV10-3 with TRBJ2-1, with a weak D call TRBD2 (7 bases). The V end lost 4 bases, the J end lost 16 bases, and 20 bases lay between the germline ends. From germline, CDR1 is ENHRY and CDR2 SYGVKD. CDR3 length: 13 amino acids.

The gene calls are TRBV2 and TRBJ2-3, with TRBD2 matching 13 bases. The V and J ends lost 6 bases and 2 bases, in that order; junction bases with no gene match: 5. CDR1 and CDR2 from the germline V gene are SNHLY and FYNNEI. CDR3 size: 16 residues. Here the CDR3 reads CASSRTSGSYTDTQYF. The CDR3 DNA reads TGTGCCAGCAGCCGGACTAGCGGGAGCTACACAGATACGCAGTATTTT.

V is TRBV5-4 and J is TRBJ1-6; 7 bases align to TRBD1. The CDR3 length is 15 residues. V lost 5 bases to trimming and J lost 6 bases; unmatched junction nucleotides: 8. The germline V gene has CDR1 SGHNT and CDR2 YYREEE (reference sequence). The CDR3: CASSHGGQFNSPLHF. The CDR3 nucleotides read TGTGCCAGCAGTCATGGGGGACAGTTTAATTCACCCCTCCACTTT.

In its sample, this clone was seen a few times. The chain employs TRBV7-9 and TRBJ1-1; 8 nucleotides align to TRBD1. Trimming took 0 bases from V and 4 from J; bases not matched to a gene: 4. Germline-derived CDR1 and CDR2 are SEHNR and FQNEAQ (reference sequence). This CDR3 is 15 amino acids long. The CDR3, as DNA: TGTGCCAGCAGCTTAGCGACAGGGGAGAGCACTGAAGCTTTCTTT. Protein: CASSLATGESTEAFF.

The chain combines TRBV5-1 with TRBJ1-4, with D perhaps TRBD1 (6 bases). This CDR3 is 13 amino acids long. The germline V gene encodes CDR1 SGHRS and CDR2 YFSETQ. The V gene lost 8 bases and the J gene lost 3 bases, with 11 bases spanning the gap. The CDR3 DNA is TGCGCCAGTAAACAGGGACCTAATGAAAAACTGTTTTTT. Translating gives CASKQGPNEKLFF.

In DNA, the CDR3 is TGCAGCGTGGTGACCGGGACAGGGTTGGAGCCCCAGCATTTT. Amino acids: CSVVTGTGLEPQHF. This chain connects TRBV29-1 to TRBJ1-5; 9 nucleotides align to TRBD1. Germline V gene lookup returns CDR1 SQVTM and CDR2 ANQGSEA. Trimming at V came to 6 bases and at J to 8 bases, leaving 11 bases not matched to a gene. The CDR3 is made up of 14 amino acids.

This chain uses TRBV7-8 with TRBJ1-1, with 9 positions matching TRBD1. The CDR3 consists of 15 residues. The junction had 3 bases not matched to a gene; V was cut back by 0 bases and J by 4 bases. The germline gives CDR1 SGHVS, CDR2 FQNEAQ. The CDR3 region is CASSLAGTGITEAFF. The CDR3, as DNA: TGTGCCAGCAGCTTAGCCGGGACAGGGATCACTGAAGCTTTCTTT.

CDR3 in DNA: TGTGCCAGCAGTACCCAGGGCTACGAGCAGTACTTC. Protein product: CASSTQGYEQYF. The chain employs TRBV6-5 and TRBJ2-7; tentatively, D is TRBD1 (5 bases). V was cut by 5 bases and J by 3 bases, with 8 bases left in between. This CDR3 has 12 amino acids. The germline CDR1 and CDR2 sequences are MNHEY and SVGAGI.

The V gene is TRBV25-1, the J gene TRBJ1-1; TRBD1 matches at 8 bases. The CDR3 has 13 amino acids. With V trimmed by 6 bases and J by 5 bases, 5 bases remained unmatched. Germline CDR1 and CDR2: MGHDK and SYGVNS. CDR3 protein: CASRTGARTEAFF. DNA for the CDR3: TGTGCCAGCAGGACAGGGGCAAGGACTGAAGCTTTCTTT. Variable domain in full (rest from reference TRBV25-1 and TRBJ1-1): EADIYQTPRYLVIGTGKKITLECSQTMGHDKMYWYQQDPGMELHLIHYSYGVNSTEKGDLSSESTVSRIRTEHFPLTLESARPSHTSQYLCASRTGARTEAFFGQGTRLTVV.

The chain has TRBV5-5 and TRBJ2-1; 7 bases are shared with TRBD1. J gave up 5 bases and V 0 bases, and 5 bases lay outside the gene matches. The CDR3 totals 15 residues. CDR1 SGHKS and CDR2 YYEKEE come from the germline V gene (reference sequence). The CDR3 sequence: CASSLVTTGNNEQFF. Written as DNA, the CDR3 is TGTGCCAGCAGCTTGGTGACGACAGGGAACAATGAGCAGTTCTTC.

The chain joins TRBV2 to TRBJ1-1; D gene uncertain. The CDR3 sequence is 13 residues long. V lost 6 bases and J lost 3, with 11 bases in between. CDR1 SNHLY and CDR2 FYNNEI come from the germline V gene. CDR3 nucleotides: TGTGCCAGCAGCCGAGGGAGGGACACTGAAGCTTTCTTT. Its translation: CASSRGRDTEAFF. Together with reference TRBV2 and TRBJ1-1, the CDR3 gives the full variable domain: EPEVTQTPSHQVTQMGQEVILRCVPISNHLYFYWYRQILGQKVEFLVSFYNNEISEKSEIFDDQFSVERPDGSNFTLKIRSTKLEDSAMYFCASSRGRDTEAFFGQGTRLTVV.

The gene calls are TRBV7-9 and TRBJ2-1; 10 nucleotides align to TRBD1. J was trimmed by 6 bases and V by 5 bases; bases with no gene match: 13. Germline lookup yields CDR1 SEHNR and CDR2 FQNEAQ (reference sequence). There are 17 residues in the CDR3. Written as DNA, the CDR3 is TGTGCCAGCAGCCCAGGACAGGGGGGAATAGGGGCCAATGAGCAGTTCTTC. This codes for CASSPGQGGIGANEQFF. Using reference TRBV7-9 and TRBJ2-1 for the parts outside the CDR3, the full variable domain is DTGVSQNPRHKITKRGQNVTFRCDPISEHNRLYWYRQTLGQGPEFLTYFQNEAQLEKSRLLSDRFSAERPKGSFSTLEIQRTEQGDSAMYLCASSPGQGGIGANEQFFGPGTRLTVL.

V is TRBV27 and J is TRBJ2-3, with D perhaps TRBD2 (5 bases). The germline V gene has CDR1 MNHEY and CDR2 SMNVEV (reference sequence). Trimming took off 6 bases at V and 5 bases at J, with 12 bases between the two ends. The CDR3 has 13 amino acids. DNA of the CDR3: TGTGCCAGCAGGAAAACGAGGGTAGATACGCAGTATTTT. Translated: CASRKTRVDTQYF.